Listed here are 21 T cell receptor beta chains from one sample, sequenced in a study of regulatory T cells in long-lasting Graves disease. Building the TCR beta libraries relied on iRepertoire HTBI primers, and CDR3 regions underwent Arm-PCR. TCRdb re-called the multiplex PCR reads with MiXCR, one entry per CDR3 protein. This table has fewer than 600,000 distinct CDR3 sequences, about 20% appearing once. The time point was: persistent/refractory GD, antithyroid drugs over 5 years with positive TRAb. With RNA extracted from PBMCs as input, the TCR library was made. Sequenced here: peripheral blood mononuclear cells (PBMCs), sampled when the disease was refractory, from a patient treated with antithyroid drugs. The source is a female donor with Graves disease.

This chain connects TRBV19 to TRBJ1-5, with a tentative D call TRBD1 (5 bases). The CDR3 length is 15 residues. Germline CDR1 and CDR2: LNHDA and SQIVND (reference sequence). Trimming cost V 7 bases and J 0 bases, with 13 bases left between them. DNA for the CDR3: TGTGCCAGTACCCCGGAGACAGATAGCAATCAGCCCCAGCATTTT. Encoded protein: CASTPETDSNQPQHF.

V and J are TRBV7-2 and TRBJ2-7, with D unclear. V shed 3 bases and J shed 0 bases, with 21 bases lying between them. Germline-derived CDR1 and CDR2 are SGHTA and FQGNSA. The CDR3 is 18 residues long. DNA for the CDR3: TGTGCCAGCAGCTTCTTGGTACCGAGCCCTTCTAGCTCCTACGAGCAGTACTTC. This translates into CASSFLVPSPSSSYEQYF.

V gene TRBV5-4 combines with J gene TRBJ1-2; D possibly corresponds to TRBD1 (5 bases). Germline loops: CDR1 SGHNT, CDR2 YYREEE (reference sequence). V dropped 5 bases and J dropped 9 bases, with 11 bases sitting between them. This CDR3 contains 11 residues. Written as DNA, the CDR3 is TGTGCCAGCAGAAGGGACTCCCGCTACACCTTC. Amino acid sequence: CASRRDSRYTF.

This clonotype turned up a few times. The rearrangement links TRBV20-1 to TRBJ1-2; D not resolved. The CDR3 contains 14 residues. Germline assignment: CDR1 DFQATT and CDR2 SNEGSKA (reference sequence). V shed 5 bases and J shed 1 base, with 14 bases lying between them. The DNA of the CDR3 is TGCAGTGCTCCTCTCTACCGGAATAACTATGGCTACACCTTC. It translates to CSAPLYRNNYGYTF.

Points on this clonotype: A single base separates this from a much larger clone, so it may be a read error. J is TRBJ1-2 and V is TRBV6-2 or TRBV6-3; possibly TRBD1 for D (6 bases). The V end was cut by 11 bases, the J end by 4 bases, with 14 bases between. Germline CDR1 MNHEY, CDR2 SVGEGT. The CDR3 spans 12 residues. The CDR3 nucleotides are TGTGCCGCAGGAGGGGGATTCTATGGCTACACCTTC. It yields the protein CAAGGGFYGYTF.

This clonotype appeared many times. The gene calls are TRBV28 and TRBJ1-4, with no clear D. Germline CDR1 and CDR2: MDHEN and SYDVKM. This CDR3 contains 16 residues. V was pared by 5 bases and J by 4 bases, with 17 bases between. The CDR3 loop reads CASSPARGRDNEKLFF. In nucleotides, the CDR3 is TGTGCCAGCAGTCCAGCCCGGGGTCGCGATAATGAAAAACTGTTTTTT.

This clonotype was observed at least ten times. The chain joins TRBV15 to TRBJ2-7; D is unresolved. The V gene's germline CDR1 is LNHNV and CDR2 YYDKDF (reference sequence). V was cut by 0 bases and J by 6 bases, with 12 bases left in between. The length of the CDR3 is 14 residues. Here the CDR3 reads CATSRDQRESEQYF. The DNA for the CDR3 is TGTGCCACCAGCAGAGATCAGAGAGAGTCCGAGCAGTACTTC.

Points on this clonotype: Possible read error: a much larger clone is one base away. The chain combines TRBV29-1 with TRBJ1-3; the D is unclear. This CDR3 has 13 residues. The ends were cut back, 7 bases at V and 1 base at J, with 11 bases in the middle. Germline V gene sequence: CDR1 SQVTM, CDR2 ANQGSEA. The CDR3 region has the DNA TGCAGCGCTGCAGCCAGTTCTGGAAACACCATATATTTT. Its translation: CSAAASSGNTIYF. Based on the CDR3 plus reference TRBV29-1 and TRBJ1-3, the full variable domain is SAVISQKPSRDICQRGTSLTIQCQVDSQVTMMFWYRQQPGQSLTLIATANQGSEATYESGFVIDKFPISRPNLTFSTLTVSNMSPEDSSIYLCSAAASSGNTIYFGEGSWLTVV.

Many counts were recorded for this clonotype. The chain is built from TRBV12-3 or TRBV12-4 and TRBJ1-3; D might be TRBD1 (5 bases). CDR3 size: 15 residues. V was shortened by 6 bases and J by 0 bases, with 12 bases between the two germline ends. CDR3 nucleotides: TGTGCCAGCAGCTCGGACATCCTCTCTGGAAACACCATATATTTT. Translating gives CASSSDILSGNTIYF.

The chain recombines TRBV7-6 with TRBJ2-7; D not resolved. The germline CDR1 and CDR2 sequences are SGHVS and FNYEAQ. Trimming removed 9 bases at V and 3 bases at J, with 15 bases between. There are 13 residues in the CDR3. The CDR3 nucleotides read TGTGCCAGTTCTCGGACCAGAGACTACGAGCAGTACTTC. As protein: CASSRTRDYEQYF.

In this sample, this clonotype turned up many times. The rearrangement joins TRBV12-3 or TRBV12-4 to TRBJ1-2; D possibly corresponds to TRBD1 (6 bases). Between the trimmed V and J ends, which lost 5 bases and 6 bases, there was a span of 25 bases. This CDR3 comprises 17 residues. The CDR3 loop reads CASSATTGGSPSDGYTF. The CDR3 DNA follows: TGTGCCAGCAGTGCTACGACAGGAGGTTCTCCCTCAGATGGCTACACCTTC.

The chain links TRBV19 to TRBJ1-2, with 7 nucleotides matching TRBD1. This CDR3 is built from 14 residues. V was clipped by 7 bases and J by 0 bases; unmatched bases: 5. The germline V gene has CDR1 LNHDA and CDR2 SQIVND (reference sequence). The CDR3 DNA follows: TGTGCCAGTAAAATCGACAGGGCTAACTATGGCTACACCTTC. Its translation: CASKIDRANYGYTF.

This clonotype was seen a handful of times. The rearrangement uses TRBV28 and TRBJ1-4; TRBD1 aligns across 9 bases. The V gene end was trimmed by 6 bases and the J gene end by 5 bases; junction bases not matched to a gene: 7. This CDR3 spans 15 amino acids. From germline, CDR1 is MDHEN and CDR2 SYDVKM. CDR3 DNA: TGTGCCAGCAGCACCGGGACAGGGCGGAATGAAAAACTGTTTTTT. It codes for CASSTGTGRNEKLFF.

This clonotype was recorded at least ten times. This chain connects TRBV28 to TRBJ2-5, with TRBD1 identical over 8 bases. The J segment lost 1 base and the V segment lost 3 bases, leaving 4 bases of the junction unmatched. Germline assignment: CDR1 MDHEN and CDR2 SYDVKM. The CDR3 extends over 15 amino acids. The CDR3 is CASSFGTGAQETQYF. The CDR3 DNA is TGTGCCAGCAGTTTTGGGACAGGCGCCCAAGAGACCCAGTACTTC. Filled out from reference TRBV28 and TRBJ2-5, the complete variable domain reads DVKVTQSSRYLVKRTGEKVFLECVQDMDHENMFWYRQDPGLGLRLIYFSYDVKMKEKGDIPEGYSVSREKKERFSLILESASTNQTSMYLCASSFGTGAQETQYFGPGTRLLVL.

This clonotype was seen many times. The V gene is TRBV28, the J gene TRBJ1-1; 9 bases are shared with TRBD1. CDR3 length equals 15 residues. After removal of 6 bases from V and 3 bases from J, the junction contained 8 bases not matched to a gene. Germline V gives CDR1 MDHEN, CDR2 SYDVKM. CDR3 in amino acids: CASSPRGQGDTEAFF. The CDR3 DNA sequence: TGTGCCAGCAGCCCCCGGGGACAGGGTGACACTGAAGCTTTCTTT.

This clonotype was seen only a few times. V usage is TRBV7-3 and J usage is TRBJ2-5, with D possibly matching TRBD2 (5 bases). The CDR3 covers 15 residues. The V end was cut by 5 bases, the J end by 5 bases, with 18 bases between. Germline values: CDR1 SGHTA, CDR2 FQGTGA. CDR3 sequence (DNA): TGTGCCAGCAGCCTACTTCCATCCGGAGGCGAGACCCAGTACTTC. Amino acid sequence: CASSLLPSGGETQYF.

In the case of this clonotype: A read error may explain this, as a much larger clone is one base away. The rearrangement links TRBV7-2 to TRBJ2-7; D may match TRBD1 or TRBD2 (5 bases each). CDR3 length: 13 residues. Germline loops: CDR1 SGHTA, CDR2 FQGNSA. The CDR3 DNA sequence: TGTGTCAGCAGCTTAGCGCAGGACACCGAGCAGTACTTC. It is translated as CVSSLAQDTEQYF.

The sample holds many counts of this clonotype. V and J are TRBV28 and TRBJ1-2, with D unresolved. Trimming left V 10 bases short and J 0 bases short, with 6 bases between. The CDR3 length is 11 residues. Germline lookup yields CDR1 MDHEN and CDR2 SYDVKM. The CDR3 protein is CATLANYGYTF. The CDR3 DNA reads TGTGCCACCCTAGCTAACTATGGCTACACCTTC.

This chain links TRBV5-4 with TRBJ1-1; 9 bases match TRBD1. Per germline, CDR1 SGHNT and CDR2 YYREEE (reference sequence). With V trimmed by 3 bases and J by 7 bases, 16 bases remained unmatched. The CDR3 has 17 amino acids. This CDR3 is CASSSGQGVIEKGEAFF. CDR3 bases: TGTGCCAGCAGCTCGGGACAGGGCGTAATCGAAAAAGGTGAAGCTTTCTTT. Variable domain in full (rest from reference TRBV5-4 and TRBJ1-1): ETGVTQSPTHLIKTRGQQVTLRCSSQSGHNTVSWYQQALGQGPQFIFQYYREEENGRGNFPPRFSGLQFPNYSSELNVNALELDDSALYLCASSSGQGVIEKGEAFFGQGTRLTVV.

This clonotype was counted ten times or more. This rearrangement joins TRBV19 to TRBJ1-5; the match to TRBD1 covers 8 bases. CDR3 length: 15 residues. Germline-derived CDR1 and CDR2 are LNHDA and SQIVND (reference sequence). V trimming: 6 bases; J trimming: 5 bases; junction bases outside the gene matches: 9. The CDR3 loop is CASSTRDRIHQPQHF. CDR3 DNA sequence: TGTGCCAGTAGCACACGGGACAGGATCCATCAGCCCCAGCATTTT.

This clonotype was observed many times. The rearrangement links TRBV20-1 to TRBJ1-2; a weak D match, TRBD1 (5 bases). V gave up 6 bases and J gave up 4 bases, with 21 bases separating them. The CDR3 is 15 residues long. Germline V gives CDR1 DFQATT, CDR2 SNEGSKA (reference sequence). For the CDR3, the DNA is TGCAGTGCCGCGGGGAGGGGAGCAGGGCCCTATGGCTACACCTTC. Amino acids: CSAAGRGAGPYGYTF.